This record covers a single TCR beta chain. This sample stems from a study of blood T cell repertoires in COVID-19. Study summary: In each case, the material was cDNA or gDNA derived from T cells, B-cell-depleted T cells, or PBMCs.

As handled by the study authors: Amplification of reference gene primers provided the estimated nucleated cell counts. Produced via immunoSEQ multiplex PCR; TCRdb's table is partial and in-frame only. V, J and clone size are taken as reported in that table, and D and trimming were inferred from the DNA itself. The sample consists of fewer than 150,000 clones, 85% to 90% of them appearing once. This receptor was taken from a man aged 50 to 59 with active or convalescent COVID-19. What was sequenced was peripheral blood.

As DNA, the CDR3 is TGCAGCGTTATCCCCAGCGGGACTTACAATGAGCAGTTCTTC. Translating gives CSVIPSGTYNEQFF. The rearrangement joins TRBV29-1 to TRBJ2-1, with 7 bases matching TRBD2. The CDR3 spans 14 residues. Germline-derived CDR1 and CDR2 are SQVTM and ANQGSEA. V was pared by 5 bases and J by 4 bases, with 8 bases of the junction left unmatched.